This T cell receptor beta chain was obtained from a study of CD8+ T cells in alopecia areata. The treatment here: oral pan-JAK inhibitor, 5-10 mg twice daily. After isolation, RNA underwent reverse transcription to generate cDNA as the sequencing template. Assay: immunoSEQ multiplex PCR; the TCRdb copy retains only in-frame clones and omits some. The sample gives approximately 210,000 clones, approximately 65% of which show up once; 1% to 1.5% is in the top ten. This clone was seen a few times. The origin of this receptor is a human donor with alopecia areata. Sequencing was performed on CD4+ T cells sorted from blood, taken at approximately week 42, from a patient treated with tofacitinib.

The CDR3 DNA reads as TGCAGCGTTGTTCGCCGGACGGACACTGAAGCTTTCTTT. Encoded protein: CSVVRRTDTEAFF. The chain is built from TRBV29-1 and TRBJ1-1, with D hard to call. Per germline, CDR1 SQVTM and CDR2 ANQGSEA. The ends were cut back, 4 bases at V and 3 bases at J, with 12 bases in the middle. This CDR3 comprises 13 residues.